The clone carrying this T cell receptor beta chain came up once. Its antigen is not identified. Other DNA sequences in this sample translate to the same CDR3. The entry originates in a study of cytomegalovirus exposure and HLA in healthy donors. This CDR3 has 15 amino acids. Trimming cost V 6 bases and J 4 bases; bases outside gene matches: 9. CDR1 SNHLY and CDR2 FYNNEI come from the germline V gene. Use of 60 Vbeta and 13 Jbeta primers characterized the PCR. Using immunoSEQ multiplex PCR, the repertoire was profiled, and TCRdb retains in-frame clones only, with some absent. The top ten clones hold 4.5% to 5.5% of a sample with 70,000 to 95,000 clones, less than 75% of them seen once. Notes on the study in general: Analyses of presence and absence presupposed an approximately uniform sequencing depth across donors. Cytomegalovirus-associated TCR beta chains were listed, numbering approximately 150. According to reports, the classifier identified cytomegalovirus status with high specificity and sensitivity. Later analysis demonstrated an association between a missense DCLRE1C variant and TCR beta V- and J-gene trimming.

Sequences were obtained from PBMCs. The sequence was obtained from a woman aged 30 to 39 in good health and CMV-seropositive. The chain combines TRBV2 with TRBJ1-5; 7 nucleotides match TRBD1. CDR3 sequence (DNA): TGTGCCAGCAGCGCACAGGGGTTGGGGAATCAGCCCCAGCATTTT. Translated, it gives CASSAQGLGNQPQHF.